This TCR beta chain emerged from a study of response to subunit inactivated influenza vaccine. V lost 1 base and J lost 7, with 8 bases in between. CDR3 size: 13 residues. The germline V gene encodes CDR1 LNHNV and CDR2 YYDKDF (reference sequence). Each CDR3 protein gets one entry after TCRdb re-called the RT-PCR reads with MiXCR. This table has around 710,000 distinct CDR3 sequences, approximately 13% appearing once. This receptor was identified in a man aged 50 to 59 who received an inactivated influenza vaccine. Sequencing was performed on PBMCs from blood, taken around 15 days before vaccination. This chain uses TRBV15 with TRBJ1-5, with D unresolved. The CDR3 DNA is TGTGCCACCAGCAGAGTTATGGAGCAGCCCCAGCATTTT. It encodes CATSRVMEQPQHF.